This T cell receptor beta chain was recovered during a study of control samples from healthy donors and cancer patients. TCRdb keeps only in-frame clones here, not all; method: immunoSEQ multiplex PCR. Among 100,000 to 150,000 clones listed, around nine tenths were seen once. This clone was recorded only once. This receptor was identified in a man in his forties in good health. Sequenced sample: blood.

The CDR3 region is CASSLPNWALGTQYF. DNA for the CDR3: TGTGCCAGCAGCTTACCTAACTGGGCTCTGGGGACCCAGTACTTC. The chain recombines TRBV11-3 with TRBJ2-5; unclear D gene. This CDR3 spans 15 amino acids. Germline V gene lookup returns CDR1 SGHNT and CDR2 YENEEA. Deletions cut 2 bases from V and 7 bases from J, with 17 bases between.